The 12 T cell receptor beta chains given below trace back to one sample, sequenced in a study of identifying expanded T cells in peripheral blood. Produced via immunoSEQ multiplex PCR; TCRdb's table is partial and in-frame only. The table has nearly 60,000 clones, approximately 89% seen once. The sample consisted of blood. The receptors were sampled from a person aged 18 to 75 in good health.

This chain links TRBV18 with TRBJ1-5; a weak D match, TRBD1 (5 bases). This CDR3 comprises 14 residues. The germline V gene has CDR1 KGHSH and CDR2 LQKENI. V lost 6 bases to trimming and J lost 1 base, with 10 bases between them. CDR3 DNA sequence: TGTGCCAGCTCCCGGGACCGGAGCAATCAGCCCCAGCATTTT. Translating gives CASSRDRSNQPQHF.

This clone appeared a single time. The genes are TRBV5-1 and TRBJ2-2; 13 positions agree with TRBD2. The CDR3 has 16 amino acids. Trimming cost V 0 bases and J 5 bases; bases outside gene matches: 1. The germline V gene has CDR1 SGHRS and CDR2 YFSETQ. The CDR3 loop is CASSLEGLAGTGELFF. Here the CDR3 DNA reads TGCGCCAGCAGCTTGGAGGGACTAGCGGGAACCGGGGAGCTGTTTTTT.

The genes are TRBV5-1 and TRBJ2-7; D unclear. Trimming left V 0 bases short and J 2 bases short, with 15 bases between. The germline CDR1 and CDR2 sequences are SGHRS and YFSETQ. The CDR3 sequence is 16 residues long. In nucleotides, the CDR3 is TGCGCCAGCAGCTTGGCCCTATTCGCCTCCGCCTACGAGCAGTACTTC. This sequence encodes CASSLALFASAYEQYF.

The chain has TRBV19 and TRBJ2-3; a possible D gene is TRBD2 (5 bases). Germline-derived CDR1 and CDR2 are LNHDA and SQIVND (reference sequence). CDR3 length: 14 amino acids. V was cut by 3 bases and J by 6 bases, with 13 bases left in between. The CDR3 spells CASSINGVSDTQYF. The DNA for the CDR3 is TGTGCCAGTAGTATTAACGGGGTTTCGGATACGCAGTATTTT.

CDR3 nucleotides: TGTGCCAGCAGACTCCAGAGTCACGAGCAGTACTTC. Its translation: CASRLQSHEQYF. The chain uses TRBV28 and TRBJ2-7; D not resolved. CDR3 length: 12 residues. The V gene lost 6 bases and the J gene lost 5 bases, with 11 bases spanning the gap. Germline V lookup: CDR1 MDHEN, CDR2 SYDVKM.

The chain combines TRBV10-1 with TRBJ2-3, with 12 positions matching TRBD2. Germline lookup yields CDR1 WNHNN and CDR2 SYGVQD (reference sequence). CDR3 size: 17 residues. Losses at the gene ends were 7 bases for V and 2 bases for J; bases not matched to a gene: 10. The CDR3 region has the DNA TGCGCCAGCACGAACCCCGGACTAGCGGGACACACAGATACGCAGTATTTT. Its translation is CASTNPGLAGHTDTQYF.

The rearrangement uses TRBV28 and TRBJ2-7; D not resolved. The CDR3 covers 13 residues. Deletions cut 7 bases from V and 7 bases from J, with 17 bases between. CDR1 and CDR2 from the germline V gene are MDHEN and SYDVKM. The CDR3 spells CASMSDPLREQYF. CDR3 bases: TGTGCCAGCATGTCGGACCCTCTTAGGGAGCAGTACTTC.

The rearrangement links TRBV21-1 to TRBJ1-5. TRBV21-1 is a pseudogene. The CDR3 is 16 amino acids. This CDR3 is CASSQRGVGEGLPQHF. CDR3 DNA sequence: TGTGCCAGCTCTCAAAGGGGTGTCGGGGAGGGGCTGCCCCAGCATTTT.

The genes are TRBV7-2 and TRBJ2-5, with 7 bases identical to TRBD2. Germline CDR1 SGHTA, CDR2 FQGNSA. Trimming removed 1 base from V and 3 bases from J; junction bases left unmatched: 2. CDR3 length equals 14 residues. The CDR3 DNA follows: TGTGCCAGCAGCTTAGTTCTAGCGGAAGAGACCCAGTACTTC. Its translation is CASSLVLAEETQYF.

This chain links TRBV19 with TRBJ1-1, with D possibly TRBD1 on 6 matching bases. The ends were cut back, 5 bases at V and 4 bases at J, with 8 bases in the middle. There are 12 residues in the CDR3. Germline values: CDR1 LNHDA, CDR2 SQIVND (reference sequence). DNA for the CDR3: TGTGCCAGTAGTGCAGGGGCCACTGAAGCTTTCTTT. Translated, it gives CASSAGATEAFF.

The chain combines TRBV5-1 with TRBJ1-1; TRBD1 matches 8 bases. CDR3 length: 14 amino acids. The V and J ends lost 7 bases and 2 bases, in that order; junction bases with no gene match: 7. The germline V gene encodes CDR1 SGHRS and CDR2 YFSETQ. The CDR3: CASRDRSLNTEAFF. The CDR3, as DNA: TGCGCCAGCCGGGACAGGAGCCTTAACACTGAAGCTTTCTTT.

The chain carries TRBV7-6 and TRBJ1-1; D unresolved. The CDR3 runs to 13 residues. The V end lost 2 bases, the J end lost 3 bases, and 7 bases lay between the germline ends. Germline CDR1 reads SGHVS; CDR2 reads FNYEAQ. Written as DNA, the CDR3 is TGTGCCAGCAGCTTACAATTGGACACTGAAGCTTTCTTT. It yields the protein CASSLQLDTEAFF.